Below, 16 T cell receptor beta chains from the same sample are listed, as sequenced in a study of beta chain features in type 1 diabetes. The isolated RNA, all of it, was reverse transcribed, so expressed TCRB transcripts were what got sequenced. Profiled with immunoSEQ multiplex PCR; TCRdb holds only in-frame clones, not every one. The repertoire holds under 450,000 clones, 14% seen once, with about 0.034% in the top ten. Sequenced material: naive CD4+ T cells from blood. The receptors here all came from a man between 25 and 39 years old in good health.

J is TRBJ1-2 and V is TRBV29-1; no firm D call. The germline gives CDR1 SQVTM, CDR2 ANQGSEA. Trimming removed 0 bases from V and 10 bases from J, with 9 bases in between. The CDR3 is 11 amino acids. The CDR3 loop reads CSVEEGSAYTF. The CDR3, as DNA: TGCAGCGTTGAAGAAGGGTCAGCCTACACCTTC.

This clone was counted only a few times. The chain links TRBV4-2 to TRBJ2-5; 13 bases map to TRBD2. CDR1 and CDR2 (germline): LGHNA, YNFKEQ. The CDR3 has 17 amino acids. J lost 7 bases, V lost 0 bases, and 8 bases had no gene match. The CDR3 reads CASSQDLLAGGMVTQYF. The CDR3 DNA is TGTGCCAGCAGCCAAGATCTACTAGCGGGAGGGATGGTGACCCAGTACTTC.

This clone was detected a few times. The chain carries TRBV9 and TRBJ2-1; D is possibly TRBD1 (6 bases). The CDR3 has 15 amino acids. The V end lost 2 bases, the J end lost 8 bases, and 17 bases lay between the germline ends. Germline V lookup: CDR1 SGDLS, CDR2 YYNGEE. CDR3 in amino acids: CASSVSGAYRDEQFF. CDR3 coding DNA: TGTGCCAGCAGCGTCTCAGGGGCGTACAGGGATGAGCAGTTCTTC.

This clone was picked up a small number of times. The chain is built from TRBV5-5 and TRBJ1-4, with no clear D. This CDR3 spans 16 amino acids. Deletions cut 5 bases from V and 4 bases from J, with 18 bases between. Germline lookup yields CDR1 SGHKS and CDR2 YYEKEE (reference sequence). The CDR3 sequence is CASRSSVGRNNEKLFF. The CDR3 DNA reads TGTGCCAGCAGGTCTTCCGTGGGGAGGAATAATGAAAAACTGTTTTTT. Full variable domain (rest looked up from reference TRBV5-5 and TRBJ1-4): DAGVTQSPTHLIKTRGQQVTLRCSPISGHKSVSWYQQVLGQGPQFIFQYYEKEERGRGNFPDRFSARQFPNYSSELNVNALLLGDSALYLCASRSSVGRNNEKLFFGSGTQLSVL.

The chain combines TRBV2 with TRBJ2-3; 7 positions match TRBD1. In germline, CDR1 is SNHLY, CDR2 FYNNEI. V gave up 5 bases and J gave up 0 bases; unmatched junction bases: 20. CDR3 length: 20 amino acids. Here the CDR3 reads CASSPGTVTRNHVSTDTQYF. In DNA, the CDR3 is TGTGCCAGCAGTCCCGGGACAGTCACGAGGAACCACGTTAGCACAGATACGCAGTATTTT. Looking up the rest from reference TRBV2 and TRBJ2-3 gives the full variable domain: EPEVTQTPSHQVTQMGQEVILRCVPISNHLYFYWYRQILGQKVEFLVSFYNNEISEKSEIFDDQFSVERPDGSNFTLKIRSTKLEDSAMYFCASSPGTVTRNHVSTDTQYFGPGTRLTVL.

The gene calls are TRBV7-3 and TRBJ2-1; the D gene is possibly TRBD2 (5 bases). Germline values: CDR1 SGHTA, CDR2 FQGTGA. The CDR3 has 14 amino acids. V lost 5 bases and J 7 bases, leaving 15 bases between the germline ends. This CDR3 reads CASSQPTPGNEQFF. The DNA for the CDR3 is TGTGCCAGCAGCCAACCTACCCCGGGGAATGAGCAGTTCTTC.

The chain links TRBV20-1 to TRBJ2-5; D uncertain. The J call may be incorrect, as the DNA end agrees better with TRBJ2-7. Germline V CDR1 and CDR2: DFQATT, SNEGSKA (reference sequence). The CDR3 spans 11 residues. The CDR3 sequence: CSARENYEQYF. CDR3 bases: TGCAGTGCTAGAGAAAACTACGAGCAGTACTTC.

This clone was detected only a few times. The chain joins TRBV6-5 to TRBJ2-2; no clear D. The CDR3 spans 12 residues. The germline V and J ends were trimmed by 6 bases and 4 bases, with 6 bases remaining between them. Germline CDR1 and CDR2: MNHEY and SVGAGI. CDR3 sequence: CASREFTGELFF. DNA for the CDR3: TGTGCCAGCAGGGAGTTCACCGGGGAGCTGTTTTTT.

This clone occurred a few times. V gene TRBV30 combines with J gene TRBJ1-5; D may be TRBD1 (6 bases). The germline V gene encodes CDR1 GTSNPN and CDR2 SVGIG (reference sequence). Trimming pared 0 bases from V and 3 bases from J, leaving 12 bases between. The CDR3 length is 15 residues. The CDR3 nucleotides read TGTGCCTGGAGTGTACAGGGACGCCCCAATCAGCCCCAGCATTTT. Amino acids: CAWSVQGRPNQPQHF.

The rearrangement links TRBV14 to TRBJ1-5, with 8 bases identical to TRBD1. Germline V gene lookup returns CDR1 SGHDN and CDR2 FVKESK. After removal of 5 bases from V and 5 bases from J, the junction contained 8 bases not matched to a gene. The CDR3 has 15 residues. The CDR3, as DNA: TGTGCCAGCAGCAGTGGACAGGGCTTTGATCAGCCCCAGCATTTT. This gives the protein CASSSGQGFDQPQHF. Using reference TRBV14 and TRBJ1-5 for the parts outside the CDR3, the full variable domain is EAGVTQFPSHSVIEKGQTVTLRCDPISGHDNLYWYRRVMGKEIKFLLHFVKESKQDESGMPNNRFLAERTGGTYSTLKVQPAELEDSGVYFCASSSGQGFDQPQHFGDGTRLSIL.

This clone has only a few counts. CDR3 in DNA: TGTGCCAGCTCACCGGACAACTCTGGAAACACCATATATTTT. It translates to CASSPDNSGNTIYF. This chain joins TRBV18 and TRBJ1-3; the D gene is possibly TRBD1 (5 bases). The V gene lost 3 bases and the J gene lost 0 bases, with 6 bases spanning the gap. This CDR3 has 14 amino acids. CDR1 and CDR2 (germline): KGHSH, LQKENI. The variable domain in full, completed from reference TRBV18 and TRBJ1-3, reads NAGVMQNPRHLVRRRGQEARLRCSPMKGHSHVYWYRQLPEEGLKFMVYLQKENIIDESGMPKERFSAEFPKEGPSILRIQQVVRGDSAAYFCASSPDNSGNTIYFGEGSWLTVV.

This clone has more than one count but fewer than ten. The V and J genes are TRBV6-1 and TRBJ2-2, with D uncertain. Germline CDR1 MNHNS, CDR2 SASEGT. This CDR3 is 14 amino acids long. V was trimmed by 3 bases and J by 2 bases, leaving 7 bases between them. The CDR3 coding sequence is TGTGCCAGCAGTGAGCGAAAAAACACCGGGGAGCTGTTTTTT. Translated, it gives CASSERKNTGELFF.

In its sample, this clone was seen a few times. The genes are TRBV4-2 and TRBJ2-1; 8 positions match TRBD2. Germline CDR1 LGHNA, CDR2 YNFKEQ. This CDR3 region has 16 residues. V lost 2 bases and J lost 7; bases outside the gene matches: 10. The CDR3 DNA reads as TGTGCCAGCAGCCAACTTACTAGCGGACTTGGGAATGAGCAGTTCTTC. This translates into CASSQLTSGLGNEQFF.

The chain is built from TRBV30 and TRBJ1-2; the D gene is possibly TRBD1 (5 bases). In germline, CDR1 is GTSNPN, CDR2 SVGIG (reference sequence). V was shortened by 6 bases and J by 6 bases, with 17 bases between the two germline ends. CDR3 length: 13 residues. The CDR3 loop is CACNPTVFDGYTF. The CDR3 nucleotides are TGTGCCTGCAATCCGACAGTTTTCGATGGCTACACCTTC.

This chain connects TRBV30 to TRBJ2-5; tentative D call: TRBD2 (5 bases). The CDR3 covers 13 residues. Looked up from germline, CDR1 is GTSNPN and CDR2 is SVGIG (reference sequence). The V end lost 5 bases, the J end lost 5 bases, and 15 bases lay between the germline ends. CDR3 sequence reads: CAWDPGPGETQYF. The CDR3 DNA reads TGTGCCTGGGATCCGGGCCCGGGGGAGACCCAGTACTTC.

This clone appeared a few times. The chain couples TRBV9 to TRBJ1-1; D gene unclear. The V and J ends lost 1 base and 1 base respectively, with 8 bases between them. Germline values: CDR1 SGDLS, CDR2 YYNGEE. The CDR3 has 14 residues. CDR3 sequence (DNA): TGTGCCAGCAGCGTAAACTCAGCGAACACTGAAGCTTTCTTT. Translation gives CASSVNSANTEAFF.